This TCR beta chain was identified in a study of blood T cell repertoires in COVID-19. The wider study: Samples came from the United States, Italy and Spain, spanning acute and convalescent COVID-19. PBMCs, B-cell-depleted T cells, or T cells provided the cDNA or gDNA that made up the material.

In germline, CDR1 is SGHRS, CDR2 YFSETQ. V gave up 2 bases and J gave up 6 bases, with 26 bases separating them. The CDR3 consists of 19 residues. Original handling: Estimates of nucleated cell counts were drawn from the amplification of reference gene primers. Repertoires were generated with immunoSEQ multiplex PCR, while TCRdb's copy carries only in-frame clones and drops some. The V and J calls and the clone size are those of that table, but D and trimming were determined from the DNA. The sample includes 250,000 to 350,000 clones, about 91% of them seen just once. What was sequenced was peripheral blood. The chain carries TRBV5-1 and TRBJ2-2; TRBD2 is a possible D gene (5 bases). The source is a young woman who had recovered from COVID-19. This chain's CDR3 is CASSFLSLGYLFSAGELFF. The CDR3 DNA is TGCGCCAGCAGCTTCCTATCACTAGGGTATCTCTTTAGTGCCGGGGAGCTGTTTTTT.